These 9 T cell receptor beta chains originate from one sample sequenced in a study of Tregs in tolerant kidney transplant recipients. The method was immunoSEQ multiplex PCR; TCRdb's version includes in-frame clones alone and lacks a portion of them. This table lists about 33,000 clones. Source: CD8+ T cells from blood, taken before the transplant. These receptors all come from a human donor who received a combined kidney and bone marrow transplant.

About this clone: Read coverage stops 3 residues before the CDR3 terminus; the germline J gene supplies the remainder. The J gene is TRBJ2-5, the V gene TRBV12-3 or TRBV12-4; weak D call: TRBD2 (5 bases). The CDR3 is 14 amino acids. V shed 6 bases and J shed 5 bases, with 16 bases lying between them. CDR3 bases read: TGTGCCAGCAGGGAACTAGGACCGCGTGAGACC. Amino acids: CASRELGPRET. The CDR3 as a whole reads CASRELGPRETQYF.

As to this clone: Read data end 3 residues before the CDR3 end; the end is taken from the germline J gene. The chain joins TRBV20-1 to TRBJ2-7, with D possibly being TRBD1 (6 bases). The CDR3 spans 13 residues. In germline, CDR1 is DFQATT, CDR2 SNEGSKA (reference sequence). V shed 5 bases and J shed 0 bases, with 11 bases lying between them. The sequenced CDR3 bases are TGCAGTGCTTCGACAGGTGACTCCTACGAG. Translated, it gives CSASTGDSYE. The CDR3 reads in full as CSASTGDSYEQYF.

The CDR3 is CASSPFGNTIYF. The sequenced CDR3 bases are TGTGCCAGCAGCCCTTTCGGAAACACC. V and J are TRBV14 and TRBJ1-3, with D uncertain. The CDR3 end is not reached by the read, which stops 3 residues before it; the germline J gene fills it in. The CDR3 runs 12 residues. Between the trimmed V and J ends, which lost 4 bases and 4 bases, there was a span of 5 bases. Per germline, CDR1 SGHDN and CDR2 FVKESK.

About this clone itself: The read terminates 3 residues before the CDR3 end, so the remaining end is supplied by the germline J gene. The chain couples TRBV7-9 to TRBJ1-5; the D gene is possibly TRBD1 (5 bases). The V end lost 3 bases, the J end lost 8 bases, and 11 bases lay between the germline ends. Looked up from germline, CDR1 is SEHNR and CDR2 is FQNEAQ (reference sequence). The CDR3 runs to 13 residues. The covered CDR3 bases are TGTGCCAGCAGCTTTGGGGGACTTGAGCCC. This translates into CASSFGGLEP. The full CDR3 is CASSFGGLEPQHF.

As for this clone: The read halts 3 residues ahead of the CDR3 end, with the missing end drawn from the germline J gene. The chain has TRBV5-1 and TRBJ2-1; TRBD1 matches at 11 bases. V shed 3 bases and J 1 base; nucleotides not matched to a gene: 9. Germline V CDR1 and CDR2: SGHRS, YFSETQ. This CDR3 has 18 amino acids. CDR3 in amino acids: CASSWRTGGASSYNEQFF. Partial CDR3 DNA: TGCGCCAGCAGCTGGAGGACAGGGGGCGCGTCTTCCTACAATGAG.

As for this clone: The read halts 3 residues ahead of the CDR3 end, with the missing end drawn from the germline J gene. This sequence joins TRBV6-2 or TRBV6-3 and TRBJ2-7, with D perhaps TRBD1 (5 bases). This CDR3 contains 14 residues. Trimming took off 0 bases at V and 3 bases at J, with 9 bases between the two ends. The germline gives CDR1 MNHEY, CDR2 SVGEGT. CDR3 residues: CASSYSIQGYEQYF. The sequenced part of the CDR3 DNA is TGTGCCAGCAGTTACTCGATTCAGGGCTACGAG.

Comments on this clone: Read data end 3 residues before the CDR3 end; the end is taken from the germline J gene. This chain links TRBV18 with TRBJ2-1; tentatively, D is TRBD2 (5 bases). The CDR3 covers 16 residues. V lost 0 bases to trimming and J lost 3 bases, with 12 bases between them. The V gene's germline CDR1 is KGHSH and CDR2 LQKENI. CDR3 region: CASSPPEGKDYNEQFF. Incomplete CDR3 DNA: TGTGCCAGCTCACCACCCGAGGGTAAGGACTACAATGAG.

As to this clone: The read stops 3 residues short of the end of the CDR3; the missing end is completed from the germline J gene. This sequence joins TRBV19 and TRBJ2-1; TRBD1 matches at 8 bases. From germline, CDR1 is LNHDA and CDR2 SQIVND (reference sequence). V trimming: 2 bases; J trimming: 6 bases; junction bases outside the gene matches: 6. CDR3 size: 15 residues. The sequenced part of the CDR3 DNA is TGTGCCAGTAGTATATCGAGGACAGGGCCCAATGAG. Its translation: CASSISRTGPNE. The whole CDR3 sequence is CASSISRTGPNEQFF.

Note on this clone: The sequenced fragment ends 3 residues before the CDR3 boundary, so the rest is inferred from the germline J gene. The chain is built from TRBV18 and TRBJ2-2; TRBD1 agrees at 8 bases. Germline V gene sequence: CDR1 KGHSH, CDR2 LQKENI. V shed 8 bases, J shed 6 bases, and the junction held 8 bases outside the gene matches. The CDR3 consists of 14 residues. Incomplete CDR3 DNA: TGTGCCAGCCCCCGGGACAGGAGGGCCGGGGAG. This codes for CASPRDRRAGE. The full CDR3 is CASPRDRRAGELFF.